Below are 21 T cell receptor beta chains sequenced from a single sample in a study of cytomegalovirus exposure and HLA in healthy donors. Using immunoSEQ multiplex PCR, the repertoire was profiled, and TCRdb retains in-frame clones only, with some absent. The sample lists more than 85,000 clones; approximately 93% were seen once. The sequencing input was PBMCs. These TCRs come from a woman aged 30 to 39 in good health and CMV-seropositive.

The chain employs TRBV28 and TRBJ2-3, with 8 bases matching TRBD2. Unmatched junction bases numbered 7, after V lost 6 bases and J lost 2 bases. Per germline, CDR1 MDHEN and CDR2 SYDVKM. CDR3 length: 15 residues. The CDR3 nucleotides read TGTGCCAGCAGGGCTGGACTAGCTAACACAGATACGCAGTATTTT. It yields the protein CASRAGLANTDTQYF.

This chain connects TRBV11-2 to TRBJ2-3, with 10 bases fitting TRBD2. Germline assignment: CDR1 SGHAT and CDR2 FQNNGV. CDR3 length equals 18 residues. After removal of 3 bases from V and 2 bases from J, the junction contained 11 bases not matched to a gene. Here the CDR3 DNA reads TGTGCCAGCAGCTTGAGAAGGTCTAGCGGGAGATTCACAGATACGCAGTATTTT. The encoded protein is CASSLRRSSGRFTDTQYF.

This chain connects TRBV30 to TRBJ1-4; D ambiguous. The CDR3 extends over 14 amino acids. In germline, CDR1 is GTSNPN, CDR2 SVGIG (reference sequence). V lost 0 bases, J lost 3 bases, and 8 bases lay in between. In DNA, the CDR3 is TGTGCCTGGAGTGTATCCCTTTCTAATGAAAAACTGTTTTTT. This sequence encodes CAWSVSLSNEKLFF.

The V and J genes are TRBV6-5 and TRBJ2-1; D unresolved. The germline gives CDR1 MNHEY, CDR2 SVGAGI. The CDR3 is 13 amino acids. The V and J ends lost 4 bases and 9 bases respectively, with 13 bases between them. The CDR3 region is CASSSSPGIEQFF. Here the CDR3 DNA reads TGTGCCAGCAGTTCCTCCCCGGGTATTGAGCAGTTCTTC.

V gene TRBV10-3 combines with J gene TRBJ2-7; 12 bases align to TRBD2. J lost 0 bases, V lost 5 bases, and 5 bases had no gene match. The CDR3 is 16 amino acids. Germline values: CDR1 ENHRY, CDR2 SYGVKD. As DNA, the CDR3 is TGTGCCATCAGTAGGACTAGCGGGGACCGCTCCTACGAGCAGTACTTC. This sequence encodes CAISRTSGDRSYEQYF.

This clone was counted once. The CDR3, as DNA: TGTGCCAGCTCTCAACAGGGAATAGCCGGGGATGAGCAGTTCTTC. It translates to CASSQQGIAGDEQFF. This rearrangement joins TRBV18 to TRBJ2-1, with D possibly TRBD1 on 6 matching bases. This CDR3 is 15 amino acids long. Germline V gene data show CDR1 as KGHSH and CDR2 as LQKENI. Between the trimmed V and J ends, which lost 6 bases and 8 bases, there was a span of 20 bases.

The rearrangement links TRBV29-1 to TRBJ2-1, with 8 positions matching TRBD2. CDR1 and CDR2 from the germline V gene are SQVTM and ANQGSEA. The CDR3 is 15 amino acids. V lost 4 bases to trimming and J lost 7 bases; unmatched junction nucleotides: 12. The CDR3 nucleotides read TGCAGCGTTGCCCAGGCCGGGACTAGGATAAATGAGCAGTTCTTC. Its translation is CSVAQAGTRINEQFF.

As DNA, the CDR3 is TGTGCCAGCAGTCGAATAGGGACTAGCCAGTTCTTC. Protein product: CASSRIGTSQFF. The chain couples TRBV7-2 to TRBJ2-1; TRBD2 agrees at 9 bases. V gave up 6 bases and J gave up 13 bases; unmatched junction bases: 7. The CDR3 loop spans 12 amino acids. Germline assignment: CDR1 SGHTA and CDR2 FQGNSA.

The V gene is TRBV27, the J gene TRBJ2-5, with TRBD2 matching over 7 bases. Germline-derived CDR1 and CDR2 are MNHEY and SMNVEV (reference sequence). V lost 8 bases and J lost 5; bases outside the gene matches: 14. This CDR3 region has 15 residues. The CDR3 loop is CASRRAGRVEETQYF. The DNA of the CDR3 is TGTGCCAGCCGGAGGGCAGGGAGGGTTGAGGAGACCCAGTACTTC.

The chain recombines TRBV29-1 with TRBJ2-7; possible D gene TRBD1, 6 bases. Germline V gene data show CDR1 as SQVTM and CDR2 as ANQGSEA. This CDR3 comprises 11 residues. Trimming removed 4 bases at V and 3 bases at J, with 7 bases between. CDR3 DNA: TGCAGCGTTGCGGACAGCTACGAGCAGTACTTC. Its protein is CSVADSYEQYF.

The J gene is TRBJ2-7, the V gene TRBV5-6, with D possibly matching TRBD1 (6 bases). V shed 4 bases and J shed 2 bases, with 13 bases lying between them. This CDR3 spans 14 amino acids. The germline V gene has CDR1 SGHDT and CDR2 YYEEEE. CDR3 sequence reads: CASSRGGYAYEQYF. CDR3 in DNA: TGTGCCAGCAGCAGAGGGGGTTACGCCTACGAGCAGTACTTC.

V gene TRBV10-1 combines with J gene TRBJ2-3, with 8 bases that match TRBD2. This CDR3 is built from 12 residues. CDR1 and CDR2 from the germline V gene are WNHNN and SYGVQD (reference sequence). The CDR3 reads CHTGGDTDTQYF. The CDR3 DNA follows: TGCCACACGGGAGGGGACACAGATACGCAGTATTTT.

This sequence joins TRBV5-4 and TRBJ2-5, with TRBD2 identical over 12 bases. This CDR3 has 14 residues. The V and J ends lost 10 bases and 6 bases, in that order; junction bases with no gene match: 10. Germline V gene sequence: CDR1 SGHNT, CDR2 YYREEE (reference sequence). In DNA form, the CDR3 reads TGTGCCGCCAGCACTAGCGGGAGGATGAAGACCCAGTACTTC. Its translation: CAASTSGRMKTQYF.

V gene TRBV2 combines with J gene TRBJ1-3; a weak D match, TRBD1 (5 bases). The germline gives CDR1 SNHLY, CDR2 FYNNEI. The CDR3 has 14 amino acids. V lost 6 bases and J lost 0, with 9 bases in between. Written as DNA, the CDR3 is TGTGCCAGCAGCGTCGGGGGCTCTGGAAACACCATATATTTT. Its protein is CASSVGGSGNTIYF.

The chain has TRBV19 and TRBJ1-5; a possible D gene is TRBD1 (6 bases). CDR3 length equals 16 residues. Deletions cut 5 bases from V and 0 bases from J, with 14 bases between. Germline CDR1 LNHDA, CDR2 SQIVND (reference sequence). The CDR3 sequence is CASSSWGTPSNQPQHF. DNA for the CDR3: TGTGCCAGTAGTTCTTGGGGGACACCTAGCAATCAGCCCCAGCATTTT. Filled out from reference TRBV19 and TRBJ1-5, the complete variable domain reads DGGITQSPKYLFRKEGQNVTLSCEQNLNHDAMYWYRQDPGQGLRLIYYSQIVNDFQKGDIAEGYSVSREKKESFPLTVTSAQKNPTAFYLCASSSWGTPSNQPQHFGDGTRLSIL.

The V call is TRBV19, the J call TRBJ1-3; no definite D call. The germline V and J ends were trimmed by 6 bases and 2 bases, with 14 bases remaining between them. The CDR3 is 15 amino acids. Per germline, CDR1 LNHDA and CDR2 SQIVND (reference sequence). DNA of the CDR3: TGTGCCAGTAGCAATTTGGGAGACACTGGAAACACCATATATTTT. Its protein is CASSNLGDTGNTIYF.

This chain uses TRBV15 with TRBJ2-2; 7 nucleotides agree with TRBD1. With 3 bases clipped from V and 1 base from J, the junction kept 2 bases outside the gene matches. This CDR3 has 15 amino acids. Germline V gene sequence: CDR1 LNHNV, CDR2 YYDKDF (reference sequence). The CDR3 coding sequence is TGTGCCACCAGCAGGCACAGGGGGAACACCGGGGAGCTGTTTTTT. Translating gives CATSRHRGNTGELFF.

J is TRBJ2-3 and V is TRBV7-9, with 9 bases that match TRBD2. Looked up from germline, CDR1 is SEHNR and CDR2 is FQNEAQ (reference sequence). The V gene end was trimmed by 5 bases and the J gene end by 2 bases; junction bases not matched to a gene: 14. This CDR3 comprises 18 residues. The CDR3 DNA reads TGTGCCAGCAGCCGGCGCGGCGCTTTAGCGGGAGTCACAGATACGCAGTATTTT. Protein: CASSRRGALAGVTDTQYF.

The V gene is TRBV5-5, the J gene TRBJ1-5; tentative D call: TRBD1 (6 bases). CDR3 length equals 17 residues. V lost 0 bases, J lost 4 bases, and 17 bases lay in between. Germline loops: CDR1 SGHKS, CDR2 YYEKEE (reference sequence). The CDR3 sequence: CASSLAGGTLRNQPQHF. For the CDR3, the DNA is TGTGCCAGCAGCTTGGCCGGGGGGACACTCCGAAATCAGCCCCAGCATTTT.

The chain carries TRBV5-5 and TRBJ1-2, with D possibly matching TRBD1 (6 bases). CDR3 length: 15 amino acids. The germline V gene encodes CDR1 SGHKS and CDR2 YYEKEE (reference sequence). V shed 1 base and J shed 6 bases, with 16 bases lying between them. CDR3 coding DNA: TGTGCCAGCAGCTTGTTGCTTACAAAGGGGGATGGCTACACCTTC. As protein: CASSLLLTKGDGYTF.

This sequence joins TRBV2 and TRBJ2-7; 9 bases are shared with TRBD1. The CDR3 runs to 13 residues. V lost 8 bases to trimming and J lost 6 bases; unmatched junction nucleotides: 8. CDR1 is SNHLY, CDR2 FYNNEI, per germline. CDR3 coding DNA: TGTGCCAGCCTCCGGGACAGGGCTGGCGAGCAGTACTTC. It yields the protein CASLRDRAGEQYF.